A selection of T cell receptor beta chains follows, all from one sample in a study of CD8 T cells in Susac syndrome. TCRdb reprocessed the immunoSEQ multiplex PCR reads via MiXCR and lists one record per CDR3 protein. The top ten clones hold roughly 0.24% of a sample with fewer than 70,000 distinct CDR3 sequences, just under 95% of them seen once. The sequenced sample consisted of CD8+ T cells from PBMCs. These receptors were collected from a human donor in good health. Each CDR3 is given with its conserved first and last residue. A D gene is named only where the DNA matches it firmly. Size is omitted from some rows. Given values are once, few, many or a class for expanded clones.

TRBJ2-1,NA,NA,TRBV6-2/TRBV6-3,TGTGCCAGCAGTTTACAGGAGTACAATGAGCAGTTCTTC,CASSLQEYNEQFF
TRBJ2-3,NA,NA,TRBV27,TGTGCCAGCAGTTGGTGGAGCACAGATACGCAGTATTTT,CASSWWSTDTQYF
TRBJ1-5,NA,NA,TRBV7-3,TGTGCCAGCACCCTTGAGGGACGCTATAGCAATCAGCCCCAGCATTTT,CASTLEGRYSNQPQHF
TRBJ1-6,NA,TRBD1,TRBV9,TGTGCCAGCAGCGTAGGGGGCGACAGGGACCTTGGGGCCCTCCACTTT,CASSVGGDRDLGALHF
TRBJ2-1,NA,TRBD2,TRBV9,TGTGCCAGCAGCGTCACCCGTGGGGGGGGGAGAGTCTACAATGAGCAGTTCTTC,CASSVTRGGGRVYNEQFF
TRBJ2-3,NA,NA,TRBV20-1,TGCAGTGCTAGAGATCTCGTGCCGATCCCAGATACGCAGTATTTT,CSARDLVPIPDTQYF
TRBJ1-6,NA,TRBD1,TRBV29-1,TGCAGCGTTGGACAGGGACCTTCACCCCTCCACTTT,CSVGQGPSPLHF
TRBJ1-2,NA,NA,TRBV12-3/TRBV12-4,TGTGCCAGCAGTTTACCCTTTCTCCAGGGTGGAGACGGCTACACCTTC,CASSLPFLQGGDGYTF
TRBJ2-7,NA,NA,TRBV4-1,TGCGCCAGCAGCCAAGAGACCGCCAAGTACTACGAGCAGTACTTC,CASSQETAKYYEQYF
TRBJ2-1,NA,TRBD1,TRBV9,TGTGCCAGCAGCGCCCCTTTTGGGGCAGGGGGTTGGAATGAGCAGTTCTTC,CASSAPFGAGGWNEQFF
TRBJ1-1,NA,TRBD1,TRBV7-3,TGTGCCAGCAGCCTCACAGGGGATGAGACTGAAGCTTTCTTT,CASSLTGDETEAFF
TRBJ1-1,NA,NA,TRBV27,TGTGCCAGCAGTTTGATTGGGGACACTGAAGCTTTCTTT,CASSLIGDTEAFF
TRBJ2-7,NA,NA,TRBV19,TGTGCCAGTAGTATCGATTTGAGGATGAGTGACGAGCAGTACTTC,CASSIDLRMSDEQYF
TRBJ2-7,NA,NA,TRBV12-3/TRBV12-4,TGTGCCAGCAGTTCCGATGTTGGGGGCTCCCCGAGGGAGCAGTACTTC,CASSSDVGGSPREQYF
TRBJ1-2,NA,NA,TRBV7-9,TGTGCCAGCGAAGATGGGGACCGCAACTATGGCTACACCTTC,CASEDGDRNYGYTF
TRBJ2-1,NA,NA,TRBV6-5,TGTGCCAGCAGTTACTCCCAGGGAGTATACAATGAGCAGTTCTTC,CASSYSQGVYNEQFF
TRBJ2-2,NA,NA,TRBV5-1,TGCGCCAGCAGCTTGACAACCCAAGACAGGTCGAACACCGGGGAGCTGTTTTTT,CASSLTTQDRSNTGELFF
TRBJ1-1,NA,NA,TRBV5-1,TGCGCCAGCGGAACGGACGGCGCCTACACTGAAGCTTTCTTT,CASGTDGAYTEAFF
TRBJ1-4,NA,NA,TRBV28,TGTGCCAGCAGTTTACAGGGAAAAAAACTGTTTTTT,CASSLQGKKLFF
TRBJ2-7,NA,NA,TRBV27,TGTGCCAGCAGTTACGCCCTCTCCTACGAGCAGTACTTC,CASSYALSYEQYF
TRBJ2-5,NA,NA,TRBV10-3,TGTGCCATCAGTGAAGGGACTGGCCAAGAGACCCAGTACTTC,CAISEGTGQETQYF
TRBJ2-1,NA,NA,TRBV4-1,TGCGCCAGCGGGGAGAAAGGTTTTCCAGGCTACAATGAGCAGTTCTTC,CASGEKGFPGYNEQFF
TRBJ2-2,NA,NA,TRBV19,TGTGCCAGTAGTCTTAGCGCCGGGGAGCTGTTTTTT,CASSLSAGELFF
TRBJ2-7,NA,NA,TRBV4-1,TGCGCCAGCAGCCAAGATGGTGGGTACGAGCAGTACTTC,CASSQDGGYEQYF
TRBJ2-7,once,NA,TRBV7-2,TGTGCCAGCAGCTTAGGGGACAACCTAGGGCAGTACTTC,CASSLGDNLGQYF
TRBJ1-2,NA,NA,TRBV29-1,TGCAGCGTTGGGGCAGGGGTTGAGGTTGGCTACACCTTC,CSVGAGVEVGYTF
TRBJ1-1,NA,TRBD1,TRBV27,TGTGCCAGCAGTCTTTCCGACAGGGGTCGGACTGAAGCTTTCTTT,CASSLSDRGRTEAFF
TRBJ2-3,NA,NA,TRBV7-2,TGTGCCAGCAGCTTAGCCAGGGGGGCAGATACGCAGTATTTT,CASSLARGADTQYF
TRBJ1-1,NA,NA,TRBV29-1,TGCAGCGTTTTCCTGAACGGGGCGGAGAACACTGAAGCTTTCTTT,CSVFLNGAENTEAFF
TRBJ2-1,NA,NA,TRBV4-1,TGCGCCAGCAGCCAAGTCGGGACCTACAATGAGCAGTTCTTC,CASSQVGTYNEQFF
TRBJ2-5,NA,NA,TRBV28,TGTGCCAGCAGTTTAGCCGCCCCCGGGACGGTAATAGAGACCCAGTACTTC,CASSLAAPGTVIETQYF
TRBJ1-1,NA,NA,TRBV7-2,TGTGCCAGCAGCTTAGACCACAGGGCTACTGAAGCTTTCTTT,CASSLDHRATEAFF
TRBJ2-5,once,NA,TRBV7-9,TGTGCCAGCAGCTCCCAGACGGCGGGACCTTCCCAAGAGACCCAGTACTTC,CASSSQTAGPSQETQYF
TRBJ1-1,NA,NA,TRBV24-1,TGTGCCACCAGTGATTCAGGGCTGAACACTGAAGCTTTCTTT,CATSDSGLNTEAFF
TRBJ2-2,NA,NA,TRBV7-8,TGTGCCAGCAGCTTCGGTTGGCTTGAGAACACCGGGGAGCTGTTTTTT,CASSFGWLENTGELFF
TRBJ2-3,NA,NA,TRBV3-1,TGTGCCAGCAGCCAAGCAGTACCAGGGTCCGGCACAGATACGCAGTATTTT,CASSQAVPGSGTDTQYF
TRBJ1-2,NA,NA,TRBV9,TGTGCCAGCAGCCCAGTTGTCACTTACTATGGCTACACCTTC,CASSPVVTYYGYTF
TRBJ1-6,NA,NA,TRBV27,TGTGCCAGCAGTTTAAGGGCAGGGGCCTGGAATTCACCCCTCCACTTT,CASSLRAGAWNSPLHF
TRBJ2-1,NA,TRBD1,TRBV7-9,TGTGCCAGCAGCTCGGACAGGGTCTACAATGAGCAGTTCTTC,CASSSDRVYNEQFF
TRBJ2-3,NA,NA,TRBV19,TGTGCCAGTAGTCCCCGAAGGGGCACAGATACGCAGTATTTT,CASSPRRGTDTQYF
TRBJ2-5,NA,NA,TRBV3-1,TGTGCCAGCAGCCTCCTGCTGGGCGGGGGCATACCAGGGACCCAGTACTTC,CASSLLLGGGIPGTQYF
TRBJ2-1,NA,NA,TRBV24-1,TGTGCCACCAGTGGTGACAGTTCCTACAATGAGCAGTTCTTC,CATSGDSSYNEQFF
TRBJ2-7,NA,TRBD1,TRBV20-1,TGCAGTGCTAGAGGGGACAGGGACTACGAGCAGTACTTC,CSARGDRDYEQYF
TRBJ2-6,NA,NA,TRBV24-1,TGTGCCACCAGTGATTCCACGGGGATAGCTGGGGCCAACGTCCTGACTTTC,CATSDSTGIAGANVLTF
TRBJ2-3,NA,TRBD2,TRBV3-1,TGTGCCAGCAGCCAAGACCGCGGCGCGGGGGGGGGCATCAGCACAGATACGCAGTATTTT,CASSQDRGAGGGISTDTQYF
TRBJ2-1,NA,TRBD1,TRBV2,TGTGCCAGCAGTGATAGAGGGGACAGGGGGCGAAATGAGCAGTTCTTC,CASSDRGDRGRNEQFF
TRBJ2-5,once,NA,TRBV4-1,TGCGCCAGCAGCCCTCCCGGGGACCAAGAGACCCAGTACTTC,CASSPPGDQETQYF
TRBJ1-2,once,NA,TRBV29-1,TGCAGCGTTTTTTACAACTATGGCTACACCTTC,CSVFYNYGYTF
TRBJ2-1,once,TRBD2,TRBV24-1,TGTGCCACCAGGGGGACTAGCGGGGGGGCCTTCTACAATGAGCAGTTCTTC,CATRGTSGGAFYNEQFF
TRBJ1-5,NA,NA,TRBV4-1,TGCGCCAGCAGCCCCCGACAGGACAATCAGCCCCAGCATTTT,CASSPRQDNQPQHF
TRBJ2-3,NA,NA,TRBV5-1,TGCGCCAGCAGCCCCCACTCGGTGGGCACAGATACGCAGTATTTT,CASSPHSVGTDTQYF